This is a list of T cell receptor beta chains from one sample in a study of T cell changes during pregnancy in multiple sclerosis. Produced via immunoSEQ multiplex PCR; TCRdb's table is partial and in-frame only. The data show tens of thousands of clones, with 75% to 95% seen just once and 0.9% to 0.95% held by the top ten. The specimen was peripheral blood, collected before pregnancy. These receptors all come from a female donor with multiple sclerosis, enrolled in a pregnancy study. Both conserved end residues are part of each CDR3. A D gene is named only where the DNA matches it firmly. The size of a clone is reported for some rows only, either as once, few or many, or as a class for expanded clones.

D	V	size	J	CDR3	DNA
-	TRBV2	-	TRBJ1-1	CASRNRLNTEAFF	TGTGCCAGCAGAAACAGGTTGAACACTGAAGCTTTCTTT
TRBD1	TRBV2	-	TRBJ2-2	CASTNRGRLNTGELFF	TGTGCCAGCACTAACAGGGGGCGGCTGAACACCGGGGAGCTGTTTTTT
-	TRBV9	-	TRBJ1-5	CASSSGVNQPQHF	TGTGCCAGCAGCTCCGGTGTGAATCAGCCCCAGCATTTT
TRBD2	TRBV5-1	once	TRBJ2-5	CASSPVPLAGGAETQYF	TGCGCCAGCAGCCCCGTCCCTCTAGCGGGGGGGGCAGAGACCCAGTACTTC
TRBD1	TRBV7-9	-	TRBJ2-3	CASSLDRGRSGTQYF	TGTGCCAGCAGCTTAGACAGGGGGCGTTCGGGTACGCAGTATTTT
-	TRBV9	-	TRBJ1-3	CASRSSGNTIYF	TGTGCCAGCCGTAGCTCTGGAAACACCATATATTTT
TRBD2	TRBV11-2	-	TRBJ2-1	CASSLFSRGLAGVGNEQFF	TGTGCCAGCAGCTTATTTTCGCGGGGACTAGCGGGAGTTGGGAATGAGCAGTTCTTC
-	TRBV5-1	-	TRBJ1-2	CASSLGTAGHGYTF	TGCGCCAGCAGCTTGGGGACAGCAGGCCATGGCTACACCTTC
-	TRBV9	few	TRBJ1-6	CASSGGNSPLHF	TGTGCCAGCAGCGGGGGCAATTCACCCCTCCACTTT
-	TRBV6-5	-	TRBJ1-2	CASSWARRVENGYTF	TGTGCCAGCAGTTGGGCCAGGAGGGTCGAAAATGGCTACACCTTC
TRBD2	TRBV15	-	TRBJ2-7	CATSRDLAGGAWWEQYF	TGTGCCACCAGCAGAGATCTTGCCGGGGGGGCCTGGTGGGAGCAGTACTTC
-	TRBV6-5	few	TRBJ1-6	CASRGDSPLHF	TGTGCCAGCAGGGGCGATTCACCCCTCCACTTT
-	TRBV7-7	-	TRBJ2-1	CASSPSPGFDEQFF	TGTGCCAGCAGCCCCTCCCCTGGCTTCGATGAGCAGTTCTTC
TRBD2	TRBV14	-	TRBJ2-7	CASSPRLAPIYEQYF	TGTGCCAGCAGCCCACGACTAGCCCCAATCTACGAGCAGTACTTC
TRBD1	TRBV18	-	TRBJ2-2	CASSPTGVTGELFF	TGTGCCAGCTCACCCACAGGGGTAACCGGGGAGCTGTTTTTT
-	TRBV2	-	TRBJ2-6	CATRDTISSGANVLTF	TGTGCCACCCGGGACACCATAAGCTCTGGGGCCAACGTCCTGACTTTC
TRBD1	TRBV13	once	TRBJ1-2	CASSPRTGDNYGYTF	TGTGCCAGCAGCCCCCGGACAGGGGACAACTATGGCTACACCTTC
-	TRBV18	-	TRBJ1-1	CASSRGRQANTEAFF	TGTGCCAGCTCACGCGGCCGACAGGCGAACACTGAAGCTTTCTTT
TRBD1	TRBV9	-	TRBJ1-2	CASSVVGTGDYGYTF	TGTGCCAGCAGCGTAGTAGGGACAGGGGACTATGGCTACACCTTC
TRBD2	TRBV10-1	-	TRBJ2-1	CASSEGSGTDEQFF	TGCGCCAGCAGTGAGGGTAGCGGGACCGATGAGCAGTTCTTC
-	TRBV28	-	TRBJ2-7	CASSLLTGDKYF	TGTGCCAGCAGTCTCTTGACAGGTGATAAGTACTTC
TRBD2	TRBV6-6	-	TRBJ2-7	CASSLAGDSYEQYF	TGTGCCAGCAGTCTAGCGGGGGACTCCTACGAGCAGTACTTC
-	TRBV7-9	-	TRBJ1-1	CASSLVSGFSTEAFF	TGTGCCAGCAGCTTAGTTTCTGGTTTTAGTACTGAAGCTTTCTTT
TRBD1	TRBV9	-	TRBJ1-2	CASSRGDRDVYGYTF	TGTGCCAGCAGCAGAGGGGACAGGGACGTCTATGGCTACACCTTC
TRBD1	TRBV7-8	-	TRBJ1-2	CASSGRGQGAGGYTF	TGTGCCAGCAGCGGGAGGGGACAGGGGGCGGGAGGCTACACCTTC
TRBD2	TRBV18	-	TRBJ2-7	CASSGTSGNVEQYF	TGTGCCAGCTCAGGGACTAGCGGGAATGTCGAGCAGTACTTC
TRBD1	TRBV9	once	TRBJ1-2	CASSATTGVPVGYTF	TGTGCCAGCAGCGCCACAACAGGGGTGCCGGTTGGCTACACCTTC
-	TRBV18	few	TRBJ1-2	CASSQQGKIDGYTF	TGTGCCAGCTCACAGCAGGGGAAGATCGATGGCTACACCTTC
TRBD1	TRBV7-2	-	TRBJ1-2	CASSSTTGRRGGYTF	TGTGCCAGCAGCTCCACGACAGGGCGGAGGGGTGGCTACACCTTC
-	TRBV29-1	once	TRBJ2-5	CSVVQGGETQYF	TGCAGCGTTGTCCAGGGAGGAGAGACCCAGTACTTC